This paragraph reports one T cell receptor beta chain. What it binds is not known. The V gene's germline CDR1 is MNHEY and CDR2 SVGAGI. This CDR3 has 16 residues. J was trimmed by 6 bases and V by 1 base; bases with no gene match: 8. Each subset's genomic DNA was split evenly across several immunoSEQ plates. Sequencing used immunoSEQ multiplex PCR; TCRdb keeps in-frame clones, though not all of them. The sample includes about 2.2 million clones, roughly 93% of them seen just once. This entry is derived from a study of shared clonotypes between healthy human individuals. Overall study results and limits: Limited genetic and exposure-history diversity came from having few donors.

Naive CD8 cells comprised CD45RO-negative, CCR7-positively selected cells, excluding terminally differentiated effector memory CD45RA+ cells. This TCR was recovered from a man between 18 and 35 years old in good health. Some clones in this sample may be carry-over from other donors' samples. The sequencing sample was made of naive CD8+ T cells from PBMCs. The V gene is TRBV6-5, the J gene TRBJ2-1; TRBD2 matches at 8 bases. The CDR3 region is CASSYLVTSAPNEQFF. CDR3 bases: TGTGCCAGCAGTTACTTAGTGACTAGCGCACCCAATGAGCAGTTCTTC.